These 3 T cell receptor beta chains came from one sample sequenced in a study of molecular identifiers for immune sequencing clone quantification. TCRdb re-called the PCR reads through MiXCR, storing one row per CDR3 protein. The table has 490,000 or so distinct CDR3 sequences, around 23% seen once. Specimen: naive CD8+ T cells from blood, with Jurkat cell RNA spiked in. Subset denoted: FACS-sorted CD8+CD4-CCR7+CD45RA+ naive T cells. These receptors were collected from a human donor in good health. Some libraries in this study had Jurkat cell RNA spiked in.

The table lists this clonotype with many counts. CDR3 bases: TGTGCCAGCAGCGTAGGGGCAGGGATTAGCTACGAGCAGTACTTC. Its protein product is CASSVGAGISYEQYF. The chain is built from TRBV9 and TRBJ2-7; TRBD1 might be the D (5 bases). The germline gives CDR1 SGDLS, CDR2 YYNGEE. The V end was cut by 0 bases, the J end by 3 bases, with 13 bases between. CDR3 size: 15 residues.

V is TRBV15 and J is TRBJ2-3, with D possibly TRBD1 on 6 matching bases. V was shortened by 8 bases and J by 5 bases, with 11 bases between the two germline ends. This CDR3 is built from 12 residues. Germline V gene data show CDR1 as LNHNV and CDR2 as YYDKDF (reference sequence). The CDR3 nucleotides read TGTGCCACCCAGGAACAGGGAGATACGCAGTATTTT. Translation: CATQEQGDTQYF.

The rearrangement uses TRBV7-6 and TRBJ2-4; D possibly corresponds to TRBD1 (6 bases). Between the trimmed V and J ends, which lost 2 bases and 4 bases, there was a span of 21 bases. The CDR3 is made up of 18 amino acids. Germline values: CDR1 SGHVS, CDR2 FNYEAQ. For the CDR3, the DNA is TGTGCCAGCAGCTTATCAGGATCGGACCTTGGACAGAAAAACATTCAGTACTTC. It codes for CASSLSGSDLGQKNIQYF.